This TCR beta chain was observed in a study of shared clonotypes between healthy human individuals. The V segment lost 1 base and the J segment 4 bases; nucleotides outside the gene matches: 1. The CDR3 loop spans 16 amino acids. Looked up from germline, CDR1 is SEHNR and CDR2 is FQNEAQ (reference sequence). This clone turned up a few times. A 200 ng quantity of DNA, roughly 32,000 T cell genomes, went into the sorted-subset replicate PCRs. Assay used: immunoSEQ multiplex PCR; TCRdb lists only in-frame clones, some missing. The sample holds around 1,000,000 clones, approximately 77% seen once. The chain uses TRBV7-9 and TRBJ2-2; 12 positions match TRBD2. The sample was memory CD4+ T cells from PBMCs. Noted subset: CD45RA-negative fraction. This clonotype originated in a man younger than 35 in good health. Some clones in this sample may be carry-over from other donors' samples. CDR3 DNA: TGTGCCAGCAGCTTAGGACTAGCGGGGGCCACCGGGGAGCTGTTTTTT. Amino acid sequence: CASSLGLAGATGELFF. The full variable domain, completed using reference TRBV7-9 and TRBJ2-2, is DTGVSQNPRHKITKRGQNVTFRCDPISEHNRLYWYRQTLGQGPEFLTYFQNEAQLEKSRLLSDRFSAERPKGSFSTLEIQRTEQGDSAMYLCASSLGLAGATGELFFGEGSRLTVL.